The T cell receptor beta chain under discussion was sequenced for a study of blood T cells in healthy people across ages. The second PCR ran roughly 7 to 12 cycles with a sample-barcoded 5' primer and J-beta primers. One entry per CDR3 protein results from TCRdb running MiXCR on the 5' RACE reads. Of 800,000 to 1,000,000 distinct CDR3 sequences in the sample, 45% to 50% were seen once. The CDR3 runs 14 residues. The V gene lost 2 bases and the J gene lost 1 base, with 8 bases spanning the gap. The germline V gene encodes CDR1 SGHAT and CDR2 FQNNGV. This TCR was sampled from a man aged 25-45 years in good health. Specimen: blood. This sequence joins TRBV11-2 and TRBJ1-1; D gene uncertain. CDR3 loop: CASSLTSPNTEAFF. The CDR3, as DNA: TGTGCCAGCAGCTTAACCAGTCCGAACACTGAAGCTTTCTTT.